This TCR beta chain was retrieved from a study of blood T cells in healthy people across ages. About the study: Capturing about one barcoded beta molecule per two T cells was achieved by template switching. Study-wide results and caveats: Naive T cell percentage strongly correlated with TCR beta diversity. No conclusive comparison of naive versus antigen-experienced cells was possible with unsorted PBMCs.

For the second PCR, which ran for roughly 7 to 11 cycles, a sample-barcoded 5' primer and a J-beta primer mix were used. Each CDR3 protein gets one entry after TCRdb re-called the 5' RACE reads with MiXCR. Counted here are 1 million to 1.2 million distinct CDR3 sequences, 35% to 40% occurring once; the ten biggest clones make up about an eighth. Notes on this clonotype: The antigen is not known.

The sequenced material came from blood. This sequence originates from a man between 18 and 29 years old in good health.

CDR3 bases: TGTGCCAGCAGGGGGGGGATATACAATGAGCAGTACTTC. Its protein product is CASRGGIYNEQYF. The V gene is TRBV9, the J gene TRBJ2-1; 7 bases line up with TRBD2. The end of the DNA fits TRBJ2-7 better, so the J call may be wrong. Germline CDR1 is SGDLS and CDR2 is YYNGEE. This CDR3 comprises 13 residues.